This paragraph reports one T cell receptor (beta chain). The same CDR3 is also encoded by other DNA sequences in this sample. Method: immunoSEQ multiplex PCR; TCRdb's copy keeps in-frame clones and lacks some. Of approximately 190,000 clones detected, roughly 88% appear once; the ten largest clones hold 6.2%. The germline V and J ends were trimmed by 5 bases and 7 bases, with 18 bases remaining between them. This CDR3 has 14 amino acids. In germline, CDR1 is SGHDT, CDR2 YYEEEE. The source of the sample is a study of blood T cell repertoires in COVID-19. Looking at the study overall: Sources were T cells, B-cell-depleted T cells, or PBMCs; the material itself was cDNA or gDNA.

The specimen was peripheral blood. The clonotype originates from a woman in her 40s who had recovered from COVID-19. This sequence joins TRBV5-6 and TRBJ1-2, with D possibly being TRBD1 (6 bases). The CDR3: CASRGEGERIGYTF. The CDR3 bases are TGTGCCAGCAGGGGGGAGGGGGAGCGTATTGGCTACACCTTC.